The rows below give T cell receptor beta chains drawn from one sample of a study of cytomegalovirus exposure and HLA in healthy donors. Only in-frame clones appear in the TCRdb table, and some are missing; sequencing was by immunoSEQ multiplex PCR. The table records around 200,000 clones, approximately 82% of them present only once. Source material: PBMCs. Every receptor here comes from a girl under 10 years old in good health and CMV-seropositive. CDR3s include the opening cysteine and the closing phenylalanine or tryptophan. A D gene is named only where the DNA matches it firmly. Where a row states a size, it is once, few, many or the class of an expanded clone; other rows omit it.

d_call clone_size j_call v_call cdr3_aa cdr3_nt
TRBD1 . TRBJ1-1 TRBV5-1 CASSYLDRPRSNTEAFF TGCGCCAGCAGCTACCTGGACAGGCCACGTTCGAACACTGAAGCTTTCTTT
. . TRBJ1-5 TRBV30 CAWNRDGNQPQHF TGTGCCTGGAACAGGGATGGCAATCAGCCCCAGCATTTT
TRBD2 . TRBJ2-1 TRBV7-3 CASSLGLAGKNEQFF TGTGCCAGCAGCTTGGGACTAGCGGGGAAAAATGAGCAGTTCTTC
. few TRBJ2-1 TRBV30 CAWSGSSYNEQFF TGTGCCTGGAGCGGGAGCTCCTACAATGAGCAGTTCTTC
. . TRBJ1-1 TRBV7-8 CASSSRPPLRSVEVTNTEAFF TGTGCCAGCAGCTCCCGCCCTCCGTTAAGGAGCGTCGAGGTCACGAACACTGAAGCTTTCTTT
. . TRBJ1-6 TRBV7-3 CASSLMSPGNNSPLHF TGTGCCAGCAGCTTAATGTCGCCAGGGAATAATTCACCCCTCCACTTT
TRBD1 few TRBJ1-1 TRBV6-6 CASSSALDRGNTEAFF TGTGCCAGCAGCAGTGCTCTGGACAGGGGCAACACTGAAGCTTTCTTT
TRBD1 once TRBJ1-5 TRBV6-1 CASSQGQGGNQPQHF TGTGCCAGCAGCCAAGGACAGGGTGGCAATCAGCCCCAGCATTTT
. few TRBJ1-1 TRBV30 CAWSVRHGGDTEAFF TGTGCCTGGAGTGTGCGCCATGGAGGGGACACTGAAGCTTTCTTT
TRBD1 once TRBJ1-2 TRBV28 CASSLTGGLYGYTF TGTGCCAGCAGTTTGACAGGGGGCCTCTATGGCTACACCTTC
. . TRBJ2-3 TRBV7-7 CASSLAGLNTDTQYF TGTGCCAGCAGCTTAGCGGGACTCAACACAGATACGCAGTATTTT
. few TRBJ1-4 TRBV7-9 CASSLQGPGSEKLFF TGTGCCAGCAGCTTACAGGGGCCCGGGTCTGAAAAACTGTTTTTT
TRBD2 . TRBJ2-5 TRBV11-3 CASSLAGTPQETQYF TGTGCCAGCAGCCTAGCGGGGACTCCCCAAGAGACCCAGTACTTC
. . TRBJ2-3 TRBV5-1 CASRRGGGSPDTQYF TGCGCCAGCAGGCGCGGGGGCGGTTCCCCAGATACGCAGTATTTT
. . TRBJ2-1 TRBV12-2 CASRLEAGLTCSYNEQFF TGTGCAAGTCGCCTGGAAGCGGGACTAACTTGCTCCTACAATGAGCAGTTCTTC